This passage covers 26 T cell receptor beta chains from one sample sequenced in a study of blood T cell repertoires in COVID-19. TCRdb keeps only in-frame clones here, not all; method: immunoSEQ multiplex PCR. The table lists around 42,000 clones, just over 85% of them singletons, with approximately 60% in the top ten. The sequencing input was peripheral blood. Receptors were obtained from a man aged 65-85 years with acute or convalescent COVID-19.

This chain connects TRBV19 to TRBJ2-6; D not certain. CDR3 length: 16 residues. CDR1 and CDR2 from the germline V gene are LNHDA and SQIVND (reference sequence). The germline V and J ends were trimmed by 3 bases and 0 bases, with 9 bases remaining between them. The CDR3 DNA is TGTGCCAGTAGTATGGGCACCTTCTCTGGGGCCAACGTCCTGACTTTC. Translation: CASSMGTFSGANVLTF.

The rearrangement links TRBV2 to TRBJ1-2, with 10 bases fitting TRBD1. This CDR3 has 13 amino acids. The germline CDR1 and CDR2 sequences are SNHLY and FYNNEI. Unmatched junction bases numbered 3, after V lost 7 bases and J lost 4 bases. CDR3 in DNA: TGTGCCAGCATTAGGGACAGGGGCTATGGCTACACCTTC. Its translation: CASIRDRGYGYTF.

The genes are TRBV19 and TRBJ1-4; 11 bases fit TRBD1. There are 18 residues in the CDR3. V trimming: 6 bases; J trimming: 0 bases; junction bases outside the gene matches: 9. Germline V gene lookup returns CDR1 LNHDA and CDR2 SQIVND (reference sequence). This chain's CDR3 is CASSPRTGGLATNEKLFF. The CDR3, as DNA: TGTGCCAGTAGCCCCCGGACAGGGGGCCTTGCAACTAATGAAAAACTGTTTTTT.

The chain carries TRBV27 and TRBJ2-1; TRBD1 agrees at 9 bases. The J segment lost 5 bases and the V segment lost 2 bases, leaving 1 base of the junction unmatched. Germline lookup yields CDR1 MNHEY and CDR2 SMNVEV (reference sequence). This CDR3 comprises 14 residues. CDR3 nucleotide sequence: TGTGCCAGCAGTTTAGGGGACAGGGACAATGAGCAGTTCTTC. Translating gives CASSLGDRDNEQFF.

The CDR3 loop is CASSQTGYEQYF. The CDR3 bases are TGCGCCAGCAGCCAGACAGGTTACGAGCAGTACTTC. The rearrangement links TRBV5-1 to TRBJ2-7; D might be TRBD1 (6 bases). Trimming shortened V by 4 bases and J by 4 bases, and 9 bases separated the two germline ends. CDR3 length: 12 amino acids. Germline assignment: CDR1 SGHRS and CDR2 YFSETQ. The whole variable domain, filled in from reference TRBV5-1 and TRBJ2-7, reads KAGVTQTPRYLIKTRGQQVTLSCSPISGHRSVSWYQQTPGQGLQFLFEYFSETQRNKGNFPGRFSGRQFSNSRSEMNVSTLELGDSALYLCASSQTGYEQYFGPGTRLTVT.

The chain carries TRBV6-4 and TRBJ2-3; D gene unclear. This CDR3 is 14 amino acids long. V was pared by 4 bases and J by 0 bases, with 8 bases between. Germline V CDR1 and CDR2: MRHNA, SNTAGT. CDR3 DNA: TGTGCCAGCAGTGGTGGGCCTAGCACAGATACGCAGTATTTT. Amino acids: CASSGGPSTDTQYF.

This CDR3 is CASNPTSGRTHNEQFF. The CDR3 nucleotides read TGTGCCAGCAACCCGACTAGCGGGAGAACCCACAATGAGCAGTTCTTC. The chain recombines TRBV28 with TRBJ2-1; 12 positions match TRBD2. From germline, CDR1 is MDHEN and CDR2 SYDVKM. The ends lost 7 bases at V and 5 bases at J; junction bases unmatched: 9. This CDR3 comprises 16 residues.

Remarks on this clone: A junction end diverges from the germline sequence, so it may reflect a read error. The rearrangement joins TRBV25-1 to TRBJ2-4; 8 bases map to TRBD2. From germline, CDR1 is MGHDK and CDR2 SYGVNS. This CDR3 region has 11 residues. CDR3 sequence (DNA): TGTGCCAGCAGTGACGGAGCGGGGGTGTGGTTC. Residues: CASSDGAGVWF. Drawing the rest from reference TRBV25-1 and TRBJ2-4, the complete variable domain is EADIYQTPRYLVIGTGKKITLECSQTMGHDKMYWYQQDPGMELHLIHYSYGVNSTEKGDLSSESTVSRIRTEHFPLTLESARPSHTSQYLCASSDGAGVWFGAGTRLSVL.

This clone was seen only a few times. CDR3 sequence (DNA): TGTGCCAGCAGCTTCCTAAACACTGAAGCTTTCTTT. It codes for CASSFLNTEAFF. The rearrangement joins TRBV7-9 to TRBJ1-1; D remains unclear. V lost 3 bases and J 2 bases, leaving 4 bases between the germline ends. The CDR3 has 12 amino acids. CDR1 and CDR2 (germline): SEHNR, FQNEAQ (reference sequence). Filled out from reference TRBV7-9 and TRBJ1-1, the complete variable domain reads DTGVSQNPRHKITKRGQNVTFRCDPISEHNRLYWYRQTLGQGPEFLTYFQNEAQLEKSRLLSDRFSAERPKGSFSTLEIQRTEQGDSAMYLCASSFLNTEAFFGQGTRLTVV.

In its sample, this clone ranks as medium-sized. The chain carries TRBV18 and TRBJ2-7; 8 bases match TRBD1. With 2 bases clipped from V and 2 bases from J, the junction kept 5 bases outside the gene matches. The CDR3 runs to 15 residues. Per the germline V gene, CDR1 is KGHSH and CDR2 is LQKENI. CDR3 amino acids: CASSPGTGRTYEQYF. In nucleotides, the CDR3 is TGTGCCAGCTCACCAGGGACAGGACGTACCTACGAGCAGTACTTC.

The V gene is TRBV19, the J gene TRBJ2-2; 8 bases line up with TRBD2. Trimming at V came to 3 bases and at J to 7 bases, leaving 7 bases not matched to a gene. The V gene's germline CDR1 is LNHDA and CDR2 SQIVND (reference sequence). The CDR3 has 15 amino acids. The CDR3 sequence is CASSIQAGGIGELFF. The CDR3 DNA sequence: TGTGCCAGTAGTATCCAGGCGGGGGGAATCGGGGAGCTGTTTTTT.

This clone was seen more than once but under ten times. This chain connects TRBV10-1 to TRBJ1-2; D is possibly TRBD1 (6 bases). The CDR3 runs 15 residues. The germline V gene encodes CDR1 WNHNN and CDR2 SYGVQD (reference sequence). V was pared by 7 bases and J by 2 bases, with 17 bases between. The CDR3 here is CASIPRGGRNYGYTF. The CDR3 DNA is TGCGCCAGCATCCCCAGGGGCGGACGGAACTATGGCTACACCTTC.

This clone has a single count. This chain joins TRBV6-2 or TRBV6-3 and TRBJ2-2; TRBD1 agrees at 9 bases. V was clipped by 4 bases and J by 6 bases; unmatched bases: 15. The CDR3 has 18 amino acids. Germline loops: CDR1 MNHEY, CDR2 SVGEGT. For the CDR3, the DNA is TGTGCCAGCAGTTCACCAGAACAGGGGGCGGCTAGCCCCGGGGAGCTGTTTTTT. Translating gives CASSSPEQGAASPGELFF.

The chain combines TRBV12-3 or TRBV12-4 with TRBJ1-5, with a possible D match to TRBD1 (6 bases). The CDR3 length is 13 residues. Trimming cost V 6 bases and J 0 bases, with 6 bases left between them. For the CDR3, the DNA is TGTGCCAGCAGCAGGGGTAGCAATCAGCCCCAGCATTTT. It yields the protein CASSRGSNQPQHF.

This clone has just one count. The V and J genes are TRBV5-6 and TRBJ2-1; TRBD1 aligns across 10 bases. Trimming took 0 bases from V and 8 from J; bases not matched to a gene: 8. CDR3 length: 16 residues. The germline gives CDR1 SGHDT, CDR2 YYEEEE. CDR3 DNA sequence: TGTGCCAGCAGCTTGGTGTCGGGACAGGGGCCATATGAGCAGTTCTTC. It encodes CASSLVSGQGPYEQFF.

The chain is built from TRBV9 and TRBJ1-2; no definite D call. CDR1 SGDLS and CDR2 YYNGEE come from the germline V gene. Trimming shortened V by 4 bases and J by 4 bases, and 14 bases separated the two germline ends. The CDR3 contains 14 residues. CDR3 residues: CASSPNARSYGYTF. The DNA for the CDR3 is TGTGCCAGCAGCCCTAACGCCCGCTCCTATGGCTACACCTTC.

J is TRBJ2-2 and V is TRBV14; D is uncertain. The V and J ends lost 0 bases and 1 base respectively, with 3 bases between them. CDR3 size: 14 residues. From germline, CDR1 is SGHDN and CDR2 FVKESK. The CDR3 nucleotides read TGTGCCAGCAGCCAAGACGGGAACACCGGGGAGCTGTTTTTT. It codes for CASSQDGNTGELFF.

The V call is TRBV7-8, the J call TRBJ2-7, with D perhaps TRBD1 (6 bases). V lost 1 base and J 3 bases, leaving 13 bases between the germline ends. CDR1 is SGHVS, CDR2 FQNEAQ, per germline. This CDR3 has 15 amino acids. This CDR3 is CASSLDPGVIYEQYF. The CDR3 DNA is TGTGCCAGCAGCTTAGATCCAGGGGTAATCTACGAGCAGTACTTC.

The J gene is TRBJ1-5, the V gene TRBV6-2 or TRBV6-3; D not resolved. The V end was cut by 0 bases, the J end by 7 bases, with 7 bases between. Germline lookup yields CDR1 MNHEY and CDR2 SVGEGT. This CDR3 region has 13 residues. In nucleotides, the CDR3 is TGTGCCAGCAGTTACTCCCGGGGACAGCCCCAGCATTTT. This codes for CASSYSRGQPQHF.

The V call is TRBV11-2, the J call TRBJ1-3; 7 bases map to TRBD1. From germline, CDR1 is SGHAT and CDR2 FQNNGV. This CDR3 contains 13 residues. Trimming at V came to 8 bases and at J to 5 bases, leaving 6 bases not matched to a gene. CDR3 bases: TGTGCCAGCTCCGGGACAGTTAGAAACACCATATATTTT. Translated: CASSGTVRNTIYF.

The CDR3 reads CASSPGTGGDYGYTF. In DNA, the CDR3 is TGTGCCAGCAGCCCCGGGACAGGGGGCGACTATGGCTACACCTTC. V and J are TRBV7-2 and TRBJ1-2, with TRBD1 matching over 12 bases. The CDR3 consists of 15 residues. V lost 5 bases, J lost 3 bases, and 4 bases stayed unmatched. The germline CDR1 and CDR2 sequences are SGHTA and FQGNSA. The whole variable domain, remainder taken from reference TRBV7-2 and TRBJ1-2, is GAGVSQSPSNKVTEKGKDVELRCDPISGHTALYWYRQSLGQGLEFLIYFQGNSAPDKSGLPSDRFSAERTGGSVSTLTIQRTQQEDSAVYLCASSPGTGGDYGYTFGSGTRLTVV.

The chain combines TRBV7-9 with TRBJ2-7; 11 bases map to TRBD1. Germline trimming cut 5 bases from V and 5 bases from J; bases unmatched to any gene: 11. The V gene's germline CDR1 is SEHNR and CDR2 FQNEAQ (reference sequence). This CDR3 spans 16 amino acids. CDR3 DNA sequence: TGTGCCAGCAGCAAAATACGGGACAGGGGGTTCGACGAGCAGTACTTC. Protein sequence: CASSKIRDRGFDEQYF.

The chain employs TRBV29-1 and TRBJ1-2; D not resolved. The V gene lost 7 bases and the J gene lost 0 bases, with 18 bases spanning the gap. The CDR3 contains 15 residues. CDR1 and CDR2 (germline): SQVTM, ANQGSEA. The CDR3 sequence is CSADEPGPANYGYTF. CDR3 bases: TGCAGCGCCGATGAACCTGGGCCCGCTAACTATGGCTACACCTTC.

This clone was detected once. The V call is TRBV5-8, the J call TRBJ2-1; D gene ambiguous. The germline V gene encodes CDR1 SGHTS and CDR2 YDEGEE. Deletions cut 2 bases from V and 15 bases from J, with 15 bases between. There are 12 residues in the CDR3. In DNA, the CDR3 is TGTGCCAGCAGCTTTAGGAGTCAAGTGGGGTTCTTC. Translating gives CASSFRSQVGFF.

This rearrangement joins TRBV20-1 to TRBJ1-1; TRBD1 matches at 8 bases. The J segment lost 9 bases and the V segment lost 3 bases, leaving 9 bases of the junction unmatched. The CDR3 length is 13 residues. Germline CDR1 DFQATT, CDR2 SNEGSKA (reference sequence). CDR3 loop: CSASNRGGPQAFF. The CDR3 DNA reads as TGCAGTGCTAGTAACAGGGGGGGACCCCAAGCTTTCTTT.

This chain connects TRBV28 to TRBJ2-7; 12 nucleotides agree with TRBD2. The V segment lost 4 bases and the J segment 3 bases; nucleotides outside the gene matches: 7. This CDR3 has 16 residues. Germline assignment: CDR1 MDHEN and CDR2 SYDVKM. CDR3 bases: TGTGCCAGCAGTTCTACTTCTAGCGGGGGGGGCTACGAGCAGTACTTC. It yields the protein CASSSTSSGGGYEQYF.